Reported below is one T cell receptor beta chain. This entry belongs to a study of T cell responses to AZD1222 COVID-19 vaccine. Assay used: immunoSEQ multiplex PCR; TCRdb lists only in-frame clones, some missing. The sample lists about 110,000 clones, 70% to 90% occurring once. This sequence was found in an adult in good health. Sample: peripheral blood, taken on day 0 of AZD1222 vaccination.

CDR3 DNA sequence: TGTGCCAGCAGTGAACGGAGCGGACTAGCGGGAGCTGGCGAGCAGTACTTC. Residues: CASSERSGLAGAGEQYF. The V call is TRBV6-1, the J call TRBJ2-7; 13 bases match TRBD2. Per germline, CDR1 MNHNS and CDR2 SASEGT. After removal of 2 bases from V and 6 bases from J, the junction contained 10 bases not matched to a gene. This CDR3 region has 17 residues.